The present TCR beta chain was sequenced within a study of regulatory T cells in long-lasting Graves disease. Concerning this clonotype: The antigen is undetermined.

Germline trimming cut 4 bases from V and 4 bases from J; bases unmatched to any gene: 9. This CDR3 is built from 16 residues. Germline CDR1 LGHDT, CDR2 YNNKEL (reference sequence). iRepertoire HTBI primers and Arm-PCR of CDR3 regions built TCR beta libraries. TCRdb reprocessed the multiplex PCR reads via MiXCR and lists one record per CDR3 protein. Among around 450,000 distinct CDR3 sequences listed, 15% to 20% were seen once. As to time point: newly diagnosed GD, antithyroid drugs for less than 3 months. The TCR library was made from RNA that had been extracted from PBMCs in TRIzol. General study results and limits: The study found TRBV28, TRBJ1-2 and TRBJ2-5 favored in persistent disease.

These same records also appear under a second study, on T cells in Graves' hyperthyroidism and ophthalmopathy. That source adds: Patients having uncontrolled infection, another autoimmune disease, pregnancy or lactation were not included. Blood also contained most expanded thyroid clonotypes above 0.001.

The origin of this receptor is a man in his forties or fifties with Graves disease. The chain joins TRBV3-1 to TRBJ2-3; 9 bases map to TRBD1. Source: peripheral blood mononuclear cells (PBMCs), taken at new diagnosis, from a patient treated with antithyroid drugs. In DNA, the CDR3 is TGTGCCAGCAGCCGTGGCGGACAGGGGAGGGCAGATACGCAGTATTTT. Residues: CASSRGGQGRADTQYF.